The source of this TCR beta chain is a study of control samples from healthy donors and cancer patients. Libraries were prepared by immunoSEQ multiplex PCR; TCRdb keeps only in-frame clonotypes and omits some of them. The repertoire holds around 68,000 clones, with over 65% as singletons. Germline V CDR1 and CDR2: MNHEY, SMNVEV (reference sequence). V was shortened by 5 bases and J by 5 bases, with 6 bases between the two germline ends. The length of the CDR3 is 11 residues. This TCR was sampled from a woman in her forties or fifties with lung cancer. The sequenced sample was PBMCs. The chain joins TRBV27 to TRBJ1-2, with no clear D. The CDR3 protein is CASSNQYGYTF. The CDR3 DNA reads TGTGCCAGCAGTAACCAGTATGGCTACACCTTC.